This T cell receptor (beta chain) was identified during a study of CD8 T cells in Susac syndrome. Sequencing of TCR beta was undertaken in CD8+ and CD4+ T cells derived from blood. TEMRA cells were FACS-enriched, with CD8+ and CD4+ T cells isolated negatively. With 3 bases clipped from V and 7 bases from J, the junction kept 8 bases outside the gene matches. The length of the CDR3 is 15 residues. From germline, CDR1 is MNHNS and CDR2 SASEGT. An input of roughly 0.5 to 1 ug of RNA was subjected to reverse transcription using random hexamers. The amplification used immunoSEQ multiplex PCR on TCR beta CDR3; it spanned 54 Vbeta and 13 Jbeta. TCRdb re-called the immunoSEQ multiplex PCR reads through MiXCR, storing one row per CDR3 protein. The repertoire holds 120,000 to 150,000 distinct CDR3 sequences, with approximately 94% as singletons.

This clonotype was obtained from a human donor in good health. V gene TRBV6-1 combines with J gene TRBJ2-1; 8 nucleotides match TRBD2. The sample comprised CD4+ T cells from PBMCs. CDR3 protein: CASSEPSGSRNEQFF. In DNA, the CDR3 is TGTGCCAGCAGTGAGCCTAGCGGGTCGAGGAATGAGCAGTTCTTC.